The 30 T cell receptor beta chains presented below share a single source sample, sequenced in a study of T cell repertoires in ileal Crohn's disease. Time point given: inflamed ileum from the surgical specimen. Sequenced by immunoSEQ multiplex PCR; TCRdb stores in-frame clones only, minus some. The profile shows some 6,000 clones, 70% to 80% of them singletons. Sequenced sample: ileal tissue. These receptors all stem from an adult with Crohn's disease.

The chain uses TRBV9 and TRBJ1-1, with D maybe TRBD1 (5 bases). Germline V gene data show CDR1 as SGDLS and CDR2 as YYNGEE. CDR3 size: 15 residues. Trimming left V 4 bases short and J 3 bases short, with 16 bases between. The CDR3 sequence is CASSPRTGGYTEAFF. CDR3 nucleotide sequence: TGTGCCAGCAGCCCGAGGACTGGGGGATACACTGAAGCTTTCTTT.

The chain employs TRBV2 and TRBJ1-2; D is ambiguous. The CDR3 is 13 residues long. The germline V and J ends were trimmed by 10 bases and 4 bases, with 16 bases remaining between them. CDR1 SNHLY and CDR2 FYNNEI come from the germline V gene. This CDR3 is CATRSGPTYGYTF. The DNA of the CDR3 is TGTGCCACCCGAAGTGGGCCGACCTATGGCTACACCTTC.

The chain recombines TRBV7-1 with TRBJ2-1, with TRBD1 matching 8 bases. TRBV7-1 is reported as an ORF; its role is uncertain. J gave up 8 bases and V 5 bases, and 11 bases lay outside the gene matches. The CDR3 is 15 residues long. The CDR3 is CASSPRTGSKDEQFF. In nucleotides, the CDR3 is TGTGCCAGCAGCCCAAGGACAGGGTCTAAGGATGAGCAGTTCTTC.

This chain joins TRBV11-2 and TRBJ2-7; a weak D match, TRBD2 (5 bases). CDR3 length equals 11 residues. Per germline, CDR1 SGHAT and CDR2 FQNNGV. V gave up 7 bases and J gave up 7 bases, with 11 bases separating them. CDR3 sequence (DNA): TGTGCCAGCACTATTTCGGGGGAGCAGTACTTC. Residues: CASTISGEQYF.

This clone was picked up one time. The chain carries TRBV28 and TRBJ2-3, with 8 bases that match TRBD2. The CDR3 covers 17 residues. CDR1 and CDR2 from the germline V gene are MDHEN and SYDVKM. With 6 bases clipped from V and 0 bases from J, the junction kept 11 bases outside the gene matches. CDR3 DNA sequence: TGTGCCAGCAGCCGCGGGGGGACATTGCCTAGCACAGATACGCAGTATTTT. Translation gives CASSRGGTLPSTDTQYF.

The CDR3 region has the DNA TGCGCCAGCAGCTTGAACAGGGCCCCAGATACGCAGTATTTT. This codes for CASSLNRAPDTQYF. The V gene is TRBV5-1, the J gene TRBJ2-3, with D maybe TRBD1 (6 bases). The V gene lost 1 base and the J gene lost 4 bases, with 10 bases spanning the gap. The CDR3 consists of 14 residues. Germline lookup yields CDR1 SGHRS and CDR2 YFSETQ.

This chain connects TRBV12-1 to TRBJ2-2; the table calls TRBD2, which could not be checked here. TRBV12-1 is annotated as a pseudogene. The CDR3 covers 17 residues. CDR3 residues: CASSSRTSGDDTGELFF. The DNA for the CDR3 is TGTGCCAGCAGCTCGAGGACTAGCGGGGACGACACCGGGGAGCTGTTTTTT.

The chain carries TRBV9 and TRBJ1-2; TRBD1 aligns across 9 bases. CDR1 is SGDLS and CDR2 is YYNGEE in the germline V gene. This CDR3 spans 15 amino acids. The V and J ends lost 3 bases and 8 bases, in that order; junction bases with no gene match: 11. CDR3 in DNA: TGTGCCAGCAGCGCTAGTTCCACGACAGGGGGAGGCTACACCTTC. Translation: CASSASSTTGGGYTF.

This chain joins TRBV7-9 and TRBJ2-7, with 7 positions matching TRBD2. The CDR3 has 11 residues. In germline, CDR1 is SEHNR, CDR2 FQNEAQ (reference sequence). Germline trimming cut 10 bases from V and 4 bases from J; bases unmatched to any gene: 4. The CDR3 nucleotides are TGTGCCATCCGGGAGGCGTACGAGCAGTACTTC. Translation gives CAIREAYEQYF.

The chain recombines TRBV6-7 with TRBJ2-1, with 10 bases fitting TRBD2. TRBV6-7 is an ORF, with its function uncertain. The CDR3 has 17 residues. Losses at the gene ends were 0 bases for V and 7 bases for J; bases not matched to a gene: 9. The CDR3 here is CASSYSPAGGPGNEQFF. The CDR3 DNA reads as TGTGCCAGCAGTTACTCTCCAGCGGGGGGGCCGGGGAATGAGCAGTTCTTC.

This chain uses TRBV5-5 with TRBJ2-7; D gene ambiguous. The CDR3 extends over 12 amino acids. Germline values: CDR1 SGHKS, CDR2 YYEKEE (reference sequence). V was clipped by 4 bases and J by 3 bases, with 8 bases between them. CDR3 DNA: TGTGCCAGCAGCAAAAACAACTACGAGCAGTACTTC. Protein sequence: CASSKNNYEQYF.

DNA for the CDR3: TGTGCCAGCAGCCCCGTAAGGACTGAAGCTTTCTTT. Amino acids: CASSPVRTEAFF. The chain joins TRBV7-2 to TRBJ1-1; D is undetermined. Germline V gene lookup returns CDR1 SGHTA and CDR2 FQGNSA. V lost 5 bases and J lost 5, with 9 bases in between. This CDR3 is built from 12 residues. The whole variable domain, remainder taken from reference TRBV7-2 and TRBJ1-1, is GAGVSQSPSNKVTEKGKDVELRCDPISGHTALYWYRQSLGQGLEFLIYFQGNSAPDKSGLPSDRFSAERTGGSVSTLTIQRTQQEDSAVYLCASSPVRTEAFFGQGTRLTVV.

The gene calls are TRBV7-3 and TRBJ2-3; 10 nucleotides agree with TRBD2. The CDR3 spans 16 residues. The V gene's germline CDR1 is SGHTA and CDR2 FQGTGA. V gave up 0 bases and J gave up 0 bases; unmatched junction bases: 0. The CDR3 sequence is CASSLTSGGSTDTQYF. CDR3 DNA sequence: TGTGCCAGCAGCTTAACTAGCGGGGGGAGCACAGATACGCAGTATTTT.

Relative to its sample, this clone is medium-sized. This sequence joins TRBV7-9 and TRBJ2-3; 11 bases are shared with TRBD2. Germline assignment: CDR1 SEHNR and CDR2 FQNEAQ (reference sequence). The CDR3 contains 17 residues. Germline trimming cut 4 bases from V and 3 bases from J; bases unmatched to any gene: 9. CDR3 nucleotides: TGTGCCAGCAGCTCAGCCCCGGGACTAGCGGAGACAGATACGCAGTATTTT. Its translation: CASSSAPGLAETDTQYF. Full variable domain (remainder filled in from reference TRBV7-9 and TRBJ2-3): DTGVSQNPRHKITKRGQNVTFRCDPISEHNRLYWYRQTLGQGPEFLTYFQNEAQLEKSRLLSDRFSAERPKGSFSTLEIQRTEQGDSAMYLCASSSAPGLAETDTQYFGPGTRLTVL.

The genes are TRBV28 and TRBJ1-1; possible D gene TRBD1, 5 bases. Germline V gene lookup returns CDR1 MDHEN and CDR2 SYDVKM. V was shortened by 4 bases and J by 4 bases, with 13 bases between the two germline ends. The CDR3 loop spans 14 amino acids. The CDR3 region is CASSSGVLRTEAFF. DNA for the CDR3: TGTGCCAGCAGTTCGGGGGTCTTGCGCACTGAAGCTTTCTTT.

The table lists this clone with a count of one. This chain uses TRBV9 with TRBJ1-1; possibly TRBD1 for D (5 bases). The germline CDR1 and CDR2 sequences are SGDLS and YYNGEE. Trimming took 3 bases from V and 4 from J, leaving 7 bases between them. This CDR3 spans 12 amino acids. CDR3 region: CASSAQGTEAFF. The CDR3 DNA is TGTGCCAGCAGCGCGCAGGGCACTGAAGCTTTCTTT. Combining the CDR3 with reference TRBV9 and TRBJ1-1 gives the whole variable domain DSGVTQTPKHLITATGQRVTLRCSPRSGDLSVYWYQQSLDQGLQFLIQYYNGEERAKGNILERFSAQQFPDLHSELNLSSLELGDSALYFCASSAQGTEAFFGQGTRLTVV.

CDR3 amino acids: CASSARGYGANVLTF. Written as DNA, the CDR3 is TGTGCCAGCAGCGCCAGGGGGTATGGGGCCAACGTCCTGACTTTC. This chain joins TRBV7-9 and TRBJ2-6, with TRBD1 matching over 7 bases. Trimming removed 5 bases from V and 3 bases from J; junction bases left unmatched: 4. The CDR3 is made up of 15 amino acids. Germline assignment: CDR1 SEHNR and CDR2 FQNEAQ (reference sequence).

The V call is TRBV7-8, the J call TRBJ1-2; D gene unclear. The CDR3 extends over 13 amino acids. Germline V gene lookup returns CDR1 SGHVS and CDR2 FQNEAQ. V was clipped by 2 bases and J by 6 bases, with 10 bases between them. The CDR3 DNA reads as TGTGCCAGCAGCTTACAAGGCAGAGATGGCTACACCTTC. Amino acids: CASSLQGRDGYTF.

The chain recombines TRBV5-8 with TRBJ2-5; D gene unclear. Germline values: CDR1 SGHTS, CDR2 YDEGEE. The CDR3 spans 13 residues. Trimming cost V 0 bases and J 5 bases, with 8 bases left between them. In nucleotides, the CDR3 is TGTGCCAGCAGCTTGGAGTGGAAGGAGACCCAGTACTTC. The encoded protein is CASSLEWKETQYF.

This chain joins TRBV7-2 and TRBJ2-5, with D tentatively TRBD1 or TRBD2 (5 bases each). Germline CDR1 is SGHTA and CDR2 is FQGNSA. V lost 2 bases to trimming and J lost 4 bases, with 17 bases between them. The CDR3 extends over 16 amino acids. The CDR3 coding sequence is TGTGCCAGCAGCTTAATAGCCTTGGGGACCGGAGAGACCCAGTACTTC. Amino acid sequence: CASSLIALGTGETQYF.

This clone was seen more than once but under ten times. The J gene is TRBJ2-7, the V gene TRBV6-5; D is uncertain. The V and J ends lost 0 bases and 4 bases respectively, with 7 bases between them. The CDR3 is made up of 13 amino acids. Per the germline V gene, CDR1 is MNHEY and CDR2 is SVGAGI. The chain's CDR3 is CASSYSAEYEQYF. The CDR3 nucleotides read TGTGCCAGCAGTTACTCCGCAGAGTACGAGCAGTACTTC.

The chain carries TRBV5-1 and TRBJ2-5, with unresolved D. The germline V gene has CDR1 SGHRS and CDR2 YFSETQ. The CDR3 is 15 residues long. With 1 base removed from V and 5 bases from J, the gap between germline ends came to 15 bases. This CDR3 reads CASSLSPGQRETQYF. In DNA, the CDR3 is TGCGCCAGCAGCTTGTCTCCGGGTCAGAGGGAGACCCAGTACTTC.

This chain links TRBV7-2 with TRBJ1-1; D unclear. CDR1 and CDR2 from the germline V gene are SGHTA and FQGNSA. The germline V and J ends were trimmed by 3 bases and 5 bases, with 10 bases remaining between them. There are 13 residues in the CDR3. The CDR3 sequence: CASSFFLETEAFF. In DNA form, the CDR3 reads TGTGCCAGCAGCTTTTTCTTAGAAACTGAAGCTTTCTTT.

The chain combines TRBV5-6 with TRBJ1-4; TRBD1 aligns across 9 bases. The CDR3 covers 14 residues. V shed 3 bases and J 8 bases; nucleotides not matched to a gene: 5. Germline V lookup: CDR1 SGHDT, CDR2 YYEEEE. The CDR3 coding sequence is TGTGCCAGCAGCTCGATGACAGGGGGGGAAAAACTGTTTTTT. Its translation: CASSSMTGGEKLFF.

Note on this clone: A read error may account for a junction end that differs from germline. V is TRBV2 and J is TRBJ1-5; D is uncertain. The CDR3 loop spans 12 amino acids. Germline assignment: CDR1 SNHLY and CDR2 FYNNEI. The CDR3 reads CASRGSSQPQHF. CDR3 sequence (DNA): TGTGCCAGCAGGGGTAGCAGTCAGCCCCAGCATTTT.

The chain is built from TRBV7-3 and TRBJ1-2, with D tentatively TRBD1 (5 bases). Germline V lookup: CDR1 SGHTA, CDR2 FQGTGA. The CDR3 loop spans 18 amino acids. Trimming pared 1 base from V and 1 base from J, leaving 19 bases between. The CDR3 sequence: CASSLNPSGRDYNYGYTF. The CDR3, as DNA: TGTGCCAGCAGCTTAAACCCCTCAGGGAGGGATTATAACTATGGCTACACCTTC.

This chain joins TRBV29-1 and TRBJ2-7; D gene unclear. The CDR3 extends over 10 amino acids. Germline CDR1 reads SQVTM; CDR2 reads ANQGSEA. CDR3 sequence: CRLFNHEQYF. The CDR3 DNA is TGCAGGCTCTTTAACCACGAGCAGTACTTC.

This clone was detected only once. The genes are TRBV10-2 and TRBJ2-7; 15 nucleotides align to TRBD2. Germline-derived CDR1 and CDR2 are WSHSY and SAAADI. This CDR3 region has 17 residues. Trimming removed 5 bases from V and 1 base from J; junction bases left unmatched: 6. The CDR3 DNA reads TGCGCCAGCAGTTCCTGGACTAGCGGGGGGGCGTCCTACGAGCAGTACTTC. This translates into CASSSWTSGGASYEQYF.

The chain joins TRBV11-3 to TRBJ2-3; TRBD2 matches at 7 bases. The CDR3 is 15 amino acids. V trimming: 0 bases; J trimming: 7 bases; junction bases outside the gene matches: 7. Germline V gene lookup returns CDR1 SGHNT and CDR2 YENEEA. CDR3 sequence (DNA): TGTGCCAGCAGCTTAGATCCCCAGCGGGGTAATACGCAGTATTTT. As protein: CASSLDPQRGNTQYF. The full variable domain, its missing parts supplied by reference TRBV11-3 and TRBJ2-3, is EAGVVQSPRYKIIEKKQPVAFWCNPISGHNTLYWYLQNLGQGPELLIRYENEEAVDDSQLPKDRFSAERLKGVDSTLKIQPAELGDSAVYLCASSLDPQRGNTQYFGPGTRLTVL.

This CDR3 is CASGQGYSTEAFF. CDR3 in DNA: TGTGCCTCAGGACAGGGTTATTCCACTGAAGCTTTCTTT. The chain carries TRBV28 and TRBJ1-1; 8 nucleotides line up with TRBD1. Germline CDR1 MDHEN, CDR2 SYDVKM. This CDR3 is built from 13 residues. J was trimmed by 4 bases and V by 11 bases; bases with no gene match: 9.